The 20 T cell receptor beta chains below come from one sample, sequenced in a study of T cell responses to AZD1222 COVID-19 vaccine. Assay: immunoSEQ multiplex PCR; the TCRdb copy retains only in-frame clones and omits some. This sample has approximately 150,000 clones, with under 95% found just once. The sample was peripheral blood, taken on day 0 of AZD1222 vaccination. The receptors come from an adult in good health.

J is TRBJ1-1 and V is TRBV13; no clear D gene. The V end was cut by 1 base, the J end by 5 bases, with 8 bases between. Germline V gives CDR1 PRHDT, CDR2 FYEKMQ (reference sequence). This CDR3 is built from 13 residues. The chain's CDR3 is CASSLVLGTEAFF. The CDR3 bases are TGTGCCAGCAGCTTAGTGCTGGGGACTGAAGCTTTCTTT. The whole variable domain, remainder taken from reference TRBV13 and TRBJ1-1, is AAGVIQSPRHLIKEKRETATLKCYPIPRHDTVYWYQQGPGQDPQFLISFYEKMQSDKGSIPDRFSAQQFSDYHSELNMSSLELGDSALYFCASSLVLGTEAFFGQGTRLTVV.

The V and J genes are TRBV12-3 or TRBV12-4 and TRBJ1-2; 7 bases line up with TRBD1. V shed 6 bases, J shed 6 bases, and the junction held 7 bases outside the gene matches. The CDR3 totals 13 residues. CDR3 DNA: TGTGCCAGCAGGGAACTAGACAGGGATGGCTACACCTTC. Translation gives CASRELDRDGYTF.

The chain couples TRBV5-1 to TRBJ2-5, with D possibly being TRBD1 (6 bases). The CDR3 has 14 amino acids. Deletions cut 0 bases from V and 4 bases from J, with 10 bases between. Germline assignment: CDR1 SGHRS and CDR2 YFSETQ. The CDR3 region has the DNA TGCGCCAGCAGCTTGGGGACAGAGGGAGAGACCCAGTACTTC. It codes for CASSLGTEGETQYF.

The chain employs TRBV10-1 and TRBJ2-3, with D possibly called TRBD1 or TRBD2 (5 bases each). Germline-derived CDR1 and CDR2 are WNHNN and SYGVQD (reference sequence). With 2 bases removed from V and 6 bases from J, the gap between germline ends came to 18 bases. CDR3 length: 16 residues. The CDR3 is CASSESGRAKSDTQYF. The DNA of the CDR3 is TGCGCCAGCAGTGAGAGCGGCAGGGCCAAATCGGATACGCAGTATTTT.

This clone was seen repeatedly, ten times or more. The genes are TRBV19 and TRBJ2-7; perhaps TRBD2 as D (6 bases). Germline V lookup: CDR1 LNHDA, CDR2 SQIVND (reference sequence). This CDR3 is built from 13 residues. The V gene lost 3 bases and the J gene lost 6 bases, with 12 bases spanning the gap. This chain's CDR3 is CASSMLLGGEQYF. The CDR3 DNA sequence: TGTGCCAGTAGTATGCTCCTCGGGGGCGAGCAGTACTTC.

The DNA of the CDR3 is TGTGCCAGCAGCCAAGATCGCGGAGTTGCGGGGGCCCGCACAGATACGCAGTATTTT. Translating gives CASSQDRGVAGARTDTQYF. V usage is TRBV4-2 and J usage is TRBJ2-3; a weak D match, TRBD2 (7 bases). CDR3 length: 19 residues. The germline V and J ends were trimmed by 0 bases and 1 base, with 20 bases remaining between them. Per germline, CDR1 LGHNA and CDR2 YNFKEQ.

The V gene is TRBV15, the J gene TRBJ1-3, with a tentative D call TRBD1 (5 bases). With 0 bases removed from V and 3 bases from J, the gap between germline ends came to 9 bases. CDR1 and CDR2 from the germline V gene are LNHNV and YYDKDF (reference sequence). This CDR3 is 15 amino acids long. As DNA, the CDR3 is TGTGCCACCAGCAGAGAAAGGGGAAGTGGAAACACCATATATTTT. This sequence encodes CATSRERGSGNTIYF.

V is TRBV7-2 and J is TRBJ1-5; D unclear. Germline CDR1 and CDR2: SGHTA and FQGNSA. Trimming pared 1 base from V and 4 bases from J, leaving 17 bases between. This CDR3 is 17 amino acids long. CDR3 in amino acids: CASSLEGIGEGNQPQHF. CDR3 bases: TGTGCCAGCAGCTTAGAAGGTATCGGCGAGGGTAATCAGCCCCAGCATTTT.

This clone occurred once. This chain connects TRBV5-1 to TRBJ1-1, with 7 bases identical to TRBD1. This CDR3 is built from 15 residues. The V and J ends lost 4 bases and 1 base, in that order; junction bases with no gene match: 7. In germline, CDR1 is SGHRS, CDR2 YFSETQ. The CDR3, as DNA: TGCGCCAGCAGCCAGATACAGGGGACGAACACTGAAGCTTTCTTT. Protein product: CASSQIQGTNTEAFF.

This rearrangement joins TRBV30 to TRBJ1-2, with D possibly being TRBD1 (6 bases). Trimming shortened V by 5 bases and J by 4 bases, and 11 bases separated the two germline ends. Germline V lookup: CDR1 GTSNPN, CDR2 SVGIG (reference sequence). This CDR3 contains 12 residues. CDR3 protein: CAWDRGFYGYTF. DNA of the CDR3: TGTGCCTGGGATAGGGGGTTCTATGGCTACACCTTC.

The genes are TRBV28 and TRBJ2-7; D is undetermined. The CDR3 length is 17 residues. V lost 2 bases to trimming and J lost 3 bases, with 20 bases between them. Per germline, CDR1 MDHEN and CDR2 SYDVKM. The CDR3 loop reads CASSLRASSQPIYEQYF. The CDR3 coding sequence is TGTGCCAGCAGTTTACGGGCGAGTTCCCAACCAATCTACGAGCAGTACTTC.

This chain uses TRBV3-1 (or the pseudogene TRBV3-2) with TRBJ2-7; the D is unclear. The germline V and J ends were trimmed by 1 base and 0 bases, with 10 bases remaining between them. The CDR3 loop spans 15 amino acids. The germline CDR1 and CDR2 sequences are LGHDT and YNNKEL (reference sequence). The CDR3 region is CASSQALGSSYEQYF. CDR3 coding DNA: TGTGCCAGCAGCCAAGCCCTCGGTTCCTCCTACGAGCAGTACTTC.

V is TRBV27 and J is TRBJ2-7; a weak D match, TRBD1 (5 bases). The CDR3 is 14 amino acids. V was shortened by 4 bases and J by 2 bases, with 12 bases between the two germline ends. Germline-derived CDR1 and CDR2 are MNHEY and SMNVEV (reference sequence). CDR3 region: CASSSSQETYEQYF. The CDR3 DNA is TGTGCCAGCAGTTCGTCACAGGAGACCTACGAGCAGTACTTC.

The chain combines TRBV5-4 with TRBJ2-7, with D maybe TRBD1 (5 bases). The V and J ends lost 4 bases and 0 bases respectively, with 14 bases between them. There are 15 residues in the CDR3. CDR1 is SGHNT, CDR2 YYREEE, per germline (reference sequence). CDR3 residues: CASSLDTGRSYEQYF. In DNA, the CDR3 is TGTGCCAGCAGCCTGGACACTGGCCGCTCCTACGAGCAGTACTTC.

V is TRBV10-3 and J is TRBJ2-7, with D maybe TRBD2 (5 bases). The V end was cut by 2 bases, the J end by 4 bases, with 15 bases between. CDR3 length: 15 amino acids. In germline, CDR1 is ENHRY, CDR2 SYGVKD. Here the CDR3 reads CAISEPTAGRYEQYF. The CDR3 DNA is TGTGCCATCAGTGAGCCTACCGCGGGCCGGTACGAGCAGTACTTC.

The chain carries TRBV29-1 and TRBJ1-2; 8 bases map to TRBD1. This CDR3 has 12 amino acids. Germline CDR1 is SQVTM and CDR2 is ANQGSEA. Trimming took 1 base from V and 8 from J; bases not matched to a gene: 3. This CDR3 reads CSVEGDRGGYTF. Here the CDR3 DNA reads TGCAGCGTTGAAGGTGACAGGGGCGGCTACACCTTC.

This clone was picked up one time. This CDR3 is CASSQDKANQETQYF. Here the CDR3 DNA reads TGTGCCAGCAGCCAAGATAAGGCAAACCAAGAGACCCAGTACTTC. The chain links TRBV3-1 (or the pseudogene TRBV3-2) to TRBJ2-5; the D is unclear. This CDR3 comprises 15 residues. Looked up from germline, CDR1 is LGHDT and CDR2 is YNNKEL (reference sequence). Deletions cut 0 bases from V and 0 bases from J, with 8 bases between.

The chain has TRBV7-2 and TRBJ2-6; possibly TRBD2 for D (6 bases). CDR3 length: 15 residues. V was clipped by 5 bases and J by 0 bases, with 8 bases between them. CDR1 and CDR2 (germline): SGHTA, FQGNSA. DNA of the CDR3: TGTGCCAGCAGCCGGGGACTCTCTGGGGCCAACGTCCTGACTTTC. It yields the protein CASSRGLSGANVLTF.

The chain couples TRBV19 to TRBJ2-7, with 9 nucleotides matching TRBD2. CDR3 length: 13 residues. The ends lost 5 bases at V and 4 bases at J; junction bases unmatched: 3. In germline, CDR1 is LNHDA, CDR2 SQIVND (reference sequence). The CDR3 bases are TGTGCCAGTAGTTTTAGCGGGGGTTACGAGCAGTACTTC. Its translation: CASSFSGGYEQYF.

The genes are TRBV19 and TRBJ1-5, with D possibly being TRBD1 (6 bases). Trimming shortened V by 4 bases and J by 4 bases, and 11 bases separated the two germline ends. Germline V lookup: CDR1 LNHDA, CDR2 SQIVND (reference sequence). This CDR3 comprises 14 residues. The CDR3 region is CASSRDILNQPQHF. Written as DNA, the CDR3 is TGTGCCAGTAGTAGGGACATTTTAAATCAGCCCCAGCATTTT.